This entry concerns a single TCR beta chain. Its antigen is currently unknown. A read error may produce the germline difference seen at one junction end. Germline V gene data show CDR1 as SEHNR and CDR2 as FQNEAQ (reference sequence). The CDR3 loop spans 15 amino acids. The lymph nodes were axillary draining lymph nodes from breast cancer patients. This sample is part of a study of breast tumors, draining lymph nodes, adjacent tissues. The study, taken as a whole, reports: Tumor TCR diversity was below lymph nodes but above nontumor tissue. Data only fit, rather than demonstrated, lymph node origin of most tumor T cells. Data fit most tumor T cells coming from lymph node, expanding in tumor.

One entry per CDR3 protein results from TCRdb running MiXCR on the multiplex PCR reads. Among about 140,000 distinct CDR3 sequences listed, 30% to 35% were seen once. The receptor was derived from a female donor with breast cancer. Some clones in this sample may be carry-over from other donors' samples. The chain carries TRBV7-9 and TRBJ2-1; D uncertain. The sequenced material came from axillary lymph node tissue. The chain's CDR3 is CASSLLGSLANEQLF. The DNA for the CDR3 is TGTGCCAGCAGCTTATTAGGCAGTTTGGCGAATGAGCAGCTCTTC.